Following are 23 T cell receptor beta chains from one sample sequenced in a study of cytomegalovirus exposure and HLA in healthy donors. PCR employed 60 Vbeta and 13 Jbeta primers. The assay was immunoSEQ multiplex PCR, and TCRdb's table has in-frame clones only and misses some. This sample has under 150,000 clones, with 70% to 75% found just once. Sequenced: PBMCs. The origin of the receptors is a man younger than 45 in good health and CMV-seronegative.

The genes are TRBV7-9 and TRBJ2-7; 10 bases are shared with TRBD2. Germline V CDR1 and CDR2: SEHNR, FQNEAQ (reference sequence). V was pared by 4 bases and J by 6 bases, with 3 bases of the junction left unmatched. The CDR3 consists of 13 residues. CDR3 in amino acids: CASSSGTSVEQYF. In DNA form, the CDR3 reads TGTGCCAGCAGCTCCGGGACTAGCGTCGAGCAGTACTTC.

V usage is TRBV7-9 and J usage is TRBJ1-4; 7 bases fit TRBD1. CDR1 is SEHNR and CDR2 is FQNEAQ in the germline V gene (reference sequence). V trimming: 5 bases; J trimming: 7 bases; junction bases outside the gene matches: 13. The CDR3 consists of 16 residues. The CDR3 region is CASSPTLDRESEKLFF. The CDR3 coding sequence is TGTGCCAGCAGCCCTACCCTCGACAGGGAGAGTGAAAAACTGTTTTTT.

The genes are TRBV7-6 and TRBJ1-5, with a tentative D call TRBD1 (5 bases). Trimming cost V 4 bases and J 9 bases, with 16 bases left between them. CDR3 length: 14 amino acids. Germline V gene data show CDR1 as SGHVS and CDR2 as FNYEAQ. CDR3 region: CASSSRQLDRPQHF. CDR3 DNA sequence: TGTGCCAGCAGCTCCAGACAGTTAGATCGGCCCCAGCATTTT.

V is TRBV6-1 and J is TRBJ1-1; D call uncertain. V was cut by 2 bases and J by 3 bases, with 13 bases left in between. The CDR3 contains 15 residues. Germline V lookup: CDR1 MNHNS, CDR2 SASEGT. For the CDR3, the DNA is TGTGCCAGCAGTGAACAACTAATAATGGACACTGAAGCTTTCTTT. Its protein is CASSEQLIMDTEAFF.

This sequence joins TRBV6-5 and TRBJ2-2; D ambiguous. The CDR3 is 13 amino acids. Germline lookup yields CDR1 MNHEY and CDR2 SVGAGI. Trimming removed 2 bases at V and 5 bases at J, with 6 bases between. DNA of the CDR3: TGTGCCAGCAGTTACAGCCGAACCGGGGAGCTGTTTTTT. This translates into CASSYSRTGELFF.

The rearrangement uses TRBV2 and TRBJ2-1; 10 nucleotides match TRBD2. Germline lookup yields CDR1 SNHLY and CDR2 FYNNEI. V gave up 5 bases and J gave up 9 bases; unmatched junction bases: 4. CDR3 length: 13 residues. CDR3 DNA: TGTGCCAGCAGTAGCGGGGGGGCCGTTGAGCAGTTCTTC. It encodes CASSSGGAVEQFF.

The chain couples TRBV28 to TRBJ1-1; D gene ambiguous. This CDR3 contains 15 residues. The V gene's germline CDR1 is MDHEN and CDR2 SYDVKM. The V end was cut by 1 base, the J end by 0 bases, with 9 bases between. As DNA, the CDR3 is TGTGCCAGCAGTTTATCCGCCGGAGTGAACACTGAAGCTTTCTTT. Its protein product is CASSLSAGVNTEAFF.

The CDR3 loop reads CASSQRQIYNSPLHF. CDR3 bases: TGTGCCAGCAGCCAGCGACAGATCTATAATTCACCCCTCCACTTT. The V gene is TRBV5-6, the J gene TRBJ1-6; D is perhaps TRBD1 (5 bases). Germline CDR1 and CDR2: SGHDT and YYEEEE. V gave up 4 bases and J gave up 3 bases, with 11 bases separating them. CDR3 length: 15 amino acids.

As to this clone: Different DNA sequences within this sample yield the same CDR3. This chain joins TRBV5-6 and TRBJ2-7; D ambiguous. Trimming cost V 0 bases and J 6 bases, with 4 bases left between them. CDR3 length: 11 residues. Germline lookup yields CDR1 SGHDT and CDR2 YYEEEE. The CDR3 DNA reads as TGTGCCAGCAGCTTGGCTAGCGAGCAGTACTTC. This translates into CASSLASEQYF.

The CDR3 loop is CASSPTGQGRTDTQYF. The CDR3 nucleotides read TGTGCCAGCAGCCCCACTGGACAGGGACGGACAGATACGCAGTATTTT. J is TRBJ2-3 and V is TRBV4-2; TRBD1 matches at 8 bases. With 4 bases clipped from V and 3 bases from J, the junction kept 9 bases outside the gene matches. The CDR3 is 16 residues long. Looked up from germline, CDR1 is LGHNA and CDR2 is YNFKEQ.

This chain links TRBV13 with TRBJ2-7; D possibly corresponds to TRBD2 (6 bases). The CDR3 runs 15 residues. Trimming stripped 5 bases from V and 2 bases from J, with 16 bases between. Per germline, CDR1 PRHDT and CDR2 FYEKMQ (reference sequence). The CDR3 protein is CASSPPDTGAYEQYF. The CDR3, as DNA: TGTGCCAGCAGCCCACCCGACACGGGGGCCTACGAGCAGTACTTC.

This clone was counted a single time. The DNA for the CDR3 is TGTGCCAGCAGCTTGGAGGGTGGGAGCGGAGAGACCCAGTACTTC. Translating it yields CASSLEGGSGETQYF. The chain couples TRBV5-8 to TRBJ2-5; TRBD2 is a possible D gene (5 bases). The V and J ends lost 0 bases and 4 bases respectively, with 13 bases between them. Germline V gives CDR1 SGHTS, CDR2 YDEGEE. CDR3 length: 15 amino acids.

The J gene is TRBJ2-3, the V gene TRBV7-2; 16 nucleotides line up with TRBD2. Germline V gene data show CDR1 as SGHTA and CDR2 as FQGNSA. The CDR3 covers 17 residues. The trim removed 10 bases at V and 5 bases at J, leaving 12 bases unmatched. DNA of the CDR3: TGTGCCACTGGGACTAGCGGGAGGGCCCGTGGGGGAGATACGCAGTATTTT. Translated, it gives CATGTSGRARGGDTQYF. Based on the CDR3 plus reference TRBV7-2 and TRBJ2-3, the full variable domain is GAGVSQSPSNKVTEKGKDVELRCDPISGHTALYWYRQSLGQGLEFLIYFQGNSAPDKSGLPSDRFSAERTGGSVSTLTIQRTQQEDSAVYLCATGTSGRARGGDTQYFGPGTRLTVL.

This clone showed up just a few times. V usage is TRBV2 and J usage is TRBJ2-5; D might be TRBD2 (5 bases). Germline V CDR1 and CDR2: SNHLY, FYNNEI. V lost 1 base to trimming and J lost 4 bases, with 13 bases between them. This CDR3 is built from 15 residues. The CDR3 sequence is CASSEGSVGAETQYF. CDR3 in DNA: TGTGCCAGCAGTGAAGGGAGCGTGGGAGCAGAGACCCAGTACTTC.

The chain employs TRBV14 and TRBJ2-1; 12 bases agree with TRBD2. The CDR3 has 18 residues. With 4 bases clipped from V and 0 bases from J, the junction kept 7 bases outside the gene matches. Germline CDR1 reads SGHDN; CDR2 reads FVKESK. The CDR3: CASSLWTSGESSYNEQFF. The CDR3 nucleotides read TGTGCCAGCAGCCTTTGGACTAGCGGGGAGAGCTCCTACAATGAGCAGTTCTTC.

V is TRBV6-5 and J is TRBJ1-4, with a tentative D call TRBD1 (6 bases). This CDR3 spans 15 amino acids. Trimming shortened V by 6 bases and J by 4 bases, and 15 bases separated the two germline ends. Germline CDR1 reads MNHEY; CDR2 reads SVGAGI. In nucleotides, the CDR3 is TGTGCCAGCAGGCAACAGGGCGCAATTAATGAAAAACTGTTTTTT. Protein sequence: CASRQQGAINEKLFF.

The chain is built from TRBV28 and TRBJ2-5; no clear D. Looked up from germline, CDR1 is MDHEN and CDR2 is SYDVKM. V dropped 4 bases and J dropped 4 bases, with 4 bases sitting between them. This CDR3 spans 11 amino acids. The CDR3 bases are TGTGCCAGCAGTTGGAGAGAGACCCAGTACTTC. The encoded protein is CASSWRETQYF.

The chain combines TRBV28 with TRBJ1-1; D uncertain. V lost 3 bases to trimming and J lost 6 bases, with 11 bases between them. This CDR3 is 13 amino acids long. The germline gives CDR1 MDHEN, CDR2 SYDVKM. CDR3 sequence reads: CASSLLTGPEAFF. DNA for the CDR3: TGTGCCAGCAGTTTGCTGACTGGCCCTGAAGCTTTCTTT.

The chain combines TRBV27 with TRBJ1-1; D is perhaps TRBD1 (5 bases). CDR1 and CDR2 (germline): MNHEY, SMNVEV (reference sequence). The germline V and J ends were trimmed by 6 bases and 1 base, with 12 bases remaining between them. The CDR3 consists of 14 residues. The CDR3 region is CASRPGDTNTEAFF. CDR3 DNA: TGTGCCAGCAGACCGGGGGATACGAACACTGAAGCTTTCTTT.

This CDR3 is CASSQDGRGGWQPQHF. In DNA, the CDR3 is TGCGCCAGCAGCCAAGATGGGCGGGGGGGATGGCAGCCCCAGCATTTT. This sequence joins TRBV4-1 and TRBJ1-5; the D gene is possibly TRBD1 (5 bases). This CDR3 region has 16 residues. Looked up from germline, CDR1 is MGHRA and CDR2 is YSYEKL. Trimming shortened V by 0 bases and J by 7 bases, and 16 bases separated the two germline ends.

CDR3 sequence reads: CASSPSWTGYGYTF. The CDR3 DNA is TGTGCCAGCAGCCCCTCATGGACAGGCTATGGCTACACCTTC. The genes are TRBV5-6 and TRBJ1-2, with 7 bases lining up with TRBD1. V lost 4 bases, J lost 4 bases, and 7 bases stayed unmatched. Germline V lookup: CDR1 SGHDT, CDR2 YYEEEE. The CDR3 consists of 14 residues.

V is TRBV29-1 and J is TRBJ2-5; 8 bases match TRBD2. The CDR3 is 15 amino acids. Germline lookup yields CDR1 SQVTM and CDR2 ANQGSEA. V shed 1 base, J shed 5 bases, and the junction held 9 bases outside the gene matches. Written as DNA, the CDR3 is TGCAGCGTTGAAGCGCGAAAGGCGGGAGGCGAGACCCAGTACTTC. It codes for CSVEARKAGGETQYF. Drawing the rest from reference TRBV29-1 and TRBJ2-5, the complete variable domain is SAVISQKPSRDICQRGTSLTIQCQVDSQVTMMFWYRQQPGQSLTLIATANQGSEATYESGFVIDKFPISRPNLTFSTLTVSNMSPEDSSIYLCSVEARKAGGETQYFGPGTRLLVL.

The chain uses TRBV7-2 and TRBJ2-3; possibly TRBD2 for D (5 bases). The CDR3 spans 14 residues. The germline V gene encodes CDR1 SGHTA and CDR2 FQGNSA. Between the trimmed V and J ends, which lost 3 bases and 5 bases, there was a span of 12 bases. The CDR3 region has the DNA TGTGCCAGCAGCTTCCAGCGGAGTATAGATACGCAGTATTTT. Translation: CASSFQRSIDTQYF.